This T cell receptor beta chain was sequenced during a study of CD8 T cells in ankylosing spondylitis. Overall study findings and caveats: Blood of patients with ankylosing spondylitis appeared to be characterized by a TCR beta motif of about 8 highly homologous variants. According to the report, clones linked to the disease were significantly enriched in matched synovial fluid samples taken from ankylosing spondylitis patients. Within peripheral blood, clones linked to disease were CD8+ and relatively rare.

Quantitative 5'-RACE with molecular barcodes generated TCR beta libraries. Each CDR3 protein is one row after TCRdb ran MiXCR on the 5' RACE reads. The profile covers about 450,000 distinct CDR3 sequences, with roughly 26% appearing a single time and about 0.9% taken by the ten largest. With 0 bases removed from V and 4 bases from J, the gap between germline ends came to 12 bases. In germline, CDR1 is SGHVS, CDR2 FQNEAQ. The CDR3 runs to 15 residues. Of note for this clonotype: Its antigen is undetermined.

This clonotype was obtained from a male donor with ankylosing spondylitis. The material sequenced was blood, either unsorted or a sorted T cell fraction (not recorded which). The V and J genes are TRBV7-8 and TRBJ1-2, with a tentative D call TRBD1 (6 bases). The CDR3 coding sequence is TGTGCCAGCAGCTTAGCGCACAGGGACCCCTATGGCTACACCTTC. This codes for CASSLAHRDPYGYTF.